This T cell receptor (beta chain) was sequenced for a study of blood T cell repertoires in COVID-19. For the study at large: Researchers got acute and convalescent COVID-19 samples from the United States, Italy and Spain. T cells, B-cell-depleted T cells, or PBMCs supplied cDNA or gDNA.

All enrollees were roughly 18 to 89 years old and from roughly 26 US areas. Looked up from germline, CDR1 is SQVTM and CDR2 is ANQGSEA. The V and J ends lost 8 bases and 6 bases, in that order; junction bases with no gene match: 9. CDR3 size: 13 residues. Per the original methods: Reference gene primer amplification in the assay estimated nucleated cell counts. Here immunoSEQ multiplex PCR was the method, and the copy in TCRdb shows in-frame clones only, minus some. The D gene and trimming were derived from the DNA, and the V and J assignments and clone size from that table. The sample lists about 280,000 clones; approximately 90% were seen once.

The receptor comes from a woman aged 25 to 39 with acute COVID-19. The chain has TRBV29-1 and TRBJ2-3, with 9 nucleotides matching TRBD1. Sequences were obtained from PBMCs or T cells enriched from blood (not recorded which). This chain's CDR3 is CSLGGTGRDTQYF. In DNA form, the CDR3 reads TGCAGCCTAGGGGGGACAGGGAGGGATACGCAGTATTTT.